The 25 T cell receptor beta chains below come from one sample, sequenced in a study of control samples from healthy donors and cancer patients. TCRdb's copy holds only in-frame clones and misses some; the assay was immunoSEQ multiplex PCR. The sample has some 160,000 clones; roughly nine tenths are singletons. Sequences were obtained from blood. The receptors here all came from a woman in her 30s in good health.

The gene calls are TRBV7-8 and TRBJ2-1, with 15 bases matching TRBD2. The CDR3 is 16 amino acids. CDR1 is SGHVS, CDR2 FQNEAQ, per germline. Trimming removed 5 bases from V and 7 bases from J; junction bases left unmatched: 6. CDR3 bases: TGTGCCAGCAGCCAAAGAGGGACTAGCGGGAGGAATGAGCAGTTCTTC. Translation gives CASSQRGTSGRNEQFF.

The genes are TRBV6-6 and TRBJ2-3; 8 bases agree with TRBD1. This CDR3 is built from 14 residues. The V and J ends lost 5 bases and 6 bases, in that order; junction bases with no gene match: 7. The germline CDR1 and CDR2 sequences are MNHNY and SVGAGI (reference sequence). The CDR3: CASSGTGQGDTQYF. CDR3 in DNA: TGTGCCAGCAGTGGGACAGGCCAGGGGGATACGCAGTATTTT.

CDR3 sequence (DNA): TGTGCCAGCAGTAGCGGGGACTGGTACAATGAGCAGTTCTTC. Its translation is CASSSGDWYNEQFF. The chain carries TRBV2 and TRBJ2-1; 7 bases line up with TRBD2. The V gene's germline CDR1 is SNHLY and CDR2 FYNNEI. The CDR3 is made up of 14 amino acids. After removal of 5 bases from V and 4 bases from J, the junction contained 5 bases not matched to a gene.

The chain carries TRBV9 and TRBJ2-3, with 8 bases fitting TRBD2. This CDR3 is 16 amino acids long. With V trimmed by 1 base and J by 5 bases, 9 bases remained unmatched. Germline CDR1 is SGDLS and CDR2 is YYNGEE. The CDR3 sequence is CASSVTLAGSIDTQYF. CDR3 DNA: TGTGCCAGCAGCGTAACCCTAGCGGGCTCTATAGATACGCAGTATTTT.

V and J are TRBV28 and TRBJ2-7; perhaps D is TRBD1 or TRBD2 (6 bases each). Germline CDR1 reads MDHEN; CDR2 reads SYDVKM. The CDR3 contains 14 residues. V lost 5 bases and J lost 4, with 15 bases in between. The CDR3 protein is CASSTSIRGYEQYF. In DNA form, the CDR3 reads TGTGCCAGCAGTACTAGCATCAGGGGTTACGAGCAGTACTTC.

V gene TRBV12-5 combines with J gene TRBJ1-6; D is perhaps TRBD1 (6 bases). The CDR3 is 15 amino acids. With 0 bases removed from V and 7 bases from J, the gap between germline ends came to 10 bases. Germline CDR1 LGHNT, CDR2 FRNRAP. CDR3 in DNA: TGTGCTAGTGGTTTGGTTACAGGGATGAATTCACCCCTCCACTTT. Translation gives CASGLVTGMNSPLHF.

The chain employs TRBV19 and TRBJ1-5; maybe TRBD1 (5 bases). The CDR3 consists of 13 residues. V lost 7 bases and J lost 4, with 11 bases in between. In germline, CDR1 is LNHDA, CDR2 SQIVND (reference sequence). The CDR3, as DNA: TGTGCCAGTATGTCAGGGCGAAATCAGCCCCAGCATTTT. It specifies CASMSGRNQPQHF.

The CDR3 nucleotides are TGTGCCAGCAGTTTAGGCTACTCGAACACCGGGGAGCTGTTTTTT. Translated: CASSLGYSNTGELFF. The chain carries TRBV27 and TRBJ2-2; D gene unclear. Trimming pared 2 bases from V and 0 bases from J, leaving 7 bases between. The CDR3 sequence is 15 residues long. Germline CDR1 reads MNHEY; CDR2 reads SMNVEV (reference sequence).

The chain couples TRBV28 to TRBJ2-3; D is unresolved. The V and J ends lost 4 bases and 6 bases respectively, with 8 bases between them. CDR3 length equals 12 residues. The germline CDR1 and CDR2 sequences are MDHEN and SYDVKM. CDR3 residues: CASSSLRDTQYF. Here the CDR3 DNA reads TGTGCCAGCAGTTCCCTACGGGATACGCAGTATTTT.

This clone has just one count. This chain links TRBV6-5 with TRBJ2-7, with 11 bases lining up with TRBD2. Germline V gives CDR1 MNHEY, CDR2 SVGAGI. The CDR3 runs 15 residues. Germline trimming cut 2 bases from V and 5 bases from J; bases unmatched to any gene: 5. CDR3 bases: TGTGCCAGCAGTTACGGGCTAGCGGGAGGAGACGAGCAGTACTTC. Encoded protein: CASSYGLAGGDEQYF.

The CDR3 nucleotides are TGCGCCAGCAGCTTGCCCCGGACTAGCGGTTCCTACGAGCAGTACTTC. Protein product: CASSLPRTSGSYEQYF. The chain employs TRBV5-1 and TRBJ2-7; 10 nucleotides match TRBD2. Germline V CDR1 and CDR2: SGHRS, YFSETQ. Losses at the gene ends were 1 base for V and 1 base for J; bases not matched to a gene: 5. The CDR3 length is 16 residues.

The genes are TRBV28 and TRBJ2-7; 10 positions agree with TRBD1. The CDR3 runs to 13 residues. J was trimmed by 0 bases and V by 10 bases; bases with no gene match: 3. Germline V CDR1 and CDR2: MDHEN, SYDVKM. As DNA, the CDR3 is TGTGCCACCGGGACAGGGGACTCCTACGAGCAGTACTTC. Protein: CATGTGDSYEQYF.

V usage is TRBV29-1 and J usage is TRBJ2-7; D may correspond to TRBD1 or TRBD2 (6 bases each). Trimming stripped 5 bases from V and 2 bases from J, with 13 bases between. From germline, CDR1 is SQVTM and CDR2 ANQGSEA. The CDR3 runs 13 residues. The CDR3 region has the DNA TGCAGCGTTTCCGGAGGGGGGCCCTACGAGCAGTACTTC. It codes for CSVSGGGPYEQYF.

The genes are TRBV19 and TRBJ1-2; D is uncertain. The CDR3 is 11 residues long. The V gene lost 3 bases and the J gene lost 8 bases, with 7 bases spanning the gap. Per germline, CDR1 LNHDA and CDR2 SQIVND (reference sequence). The CDR3 protein is CASSMANGYTF. The CDR3 DNA is TGTGCCAGTAGTATGGCCAACGGCTACACCTTC.

The V and J genes are TRBV6-1 and TRBJ1-5; D gene unclear. Germline CDR1 is MNHNS and CDR2 is SASEGT. This CDR3 contains 13 residues. Trimming left V 6 bases short and J 9 bases short, with 15 bases between. CDR3 loop: CASSTNQDWPQHF. The CDR3 DNA follows: TGTGCCAGCAGCACAAATCAGGATTGGCCCCAGCATTTT.

This chain joins TRBV27 and TRBJ2-3; 8 bases fit TRBD1. Germline-derived CDR1 and CDR2 are MNHEY and SMNVEV (reference sequence). The length of the CDR3 is 15 residues. Trimming removed 3 bases from V and 5 bases from J; junction bases left unmatched: 7. CDR3 loop: CASSFGTGARDTQYF. Written as DNA, the CDR3 is TGTGCCAGCAGTTTTGGGACAGGAGCCAGAGATACGCAGTATTTT.

The chain's CDR3 is CASSEQQRIYTF. The CDR3 DNA reads TGTGCCAGCAGTGAACAACAGCGTATATACACCTTC. The V and J genes are TRBV6-1 and TRBJ1-2; the D is unclear. V was trimmed by 2 bases and J by 11 bases, leaving 12 bases between them. CDR3 length: 12 residues. Germline V gives CDR1 MNHNS, CDR2 SASEGT.

Written as DNA, the CDR3 is TGTGCCAGCAGCATCCGGACTAGCGGGGGCTCGAACACCGGGGAGCTGTTTTTT. Protein: CASSIRTSGGSNTGELFF. The chain links TRBV21-1 to TRBJ2-2; the table's D call of TRBD2 was not tested on the DNA. TRBV21-1 is termed a pseudogene. The CDR3 is 18 amino acids.

This chain links TRBV7-8 with TRBJ1-1; TRBD1 agrees at 7 bases. This CDR3 region has 18 residues. V was clipped by 2 bases and J by 0 bases; unmatched bases: 12. Germline V gives CDR1 SGHVS, CDR2 FQNEAQ. The CDR3 is CASSLPGQADPMNTEAFF. In DNA form, the CDR3 reads TGTGCCAGCAGCTTACCAGGACAGGCCGACCCAATGAACACTGAAGCTTTCTTT.

The CDR3 bases are TGTGCCAGCAGTTACCCGCTCCAAGGGACTAGCGGATCTCGGATGTACGAGCAGTACTTC. It translates to CASSYPLQGTSGSRMYEQYF. J is TRBJ2-7 and V is TRBV6-2 or TRBV6-3, with 11 bases that match TRBD2. CDR1 and CDR2 from the germline V gene are MNHEY and SVGEGT. This CDR3 has 20 residues. V was clipped by 2 bases and J by 4 bases; unmatched bases: 19.

The rearrangement links TRBV18 to TRBJ2-3; no clear D. The V gene's germline CDR1 is KGHSH and CDR2 LQKENI. The V and J ends lost 1 base and 4 bases respectively, with 3 bases between them. The CDR3 is made up of 12 amino acids. CDR3 amino acids: CASSPRADTQYF. CDR3 coding DNA: TGTGCCAGCTCACCACGGGCAGATACGCAGTATTTT.

The CDR3 DNA reads TGTGCCAGTAGTACCGTAGGGACAGGGTCGGACCACGAGCAGTACTTC. Translation gives CASSTVGTGSDHEQYF. The chain combines TRBV19 with TRBJ2-7, with TRBD1 identical over 9 bases. The CDR3 is made up of 16 amino acids. Looked up from germline, CDR1 is LNHDA and CDR2 is SQIVND (reference sequence). The trim removed 4 bases at V and 5 bases at J, leaving 12 bases unmatched.

The chain is built from TRBV6-1 and TRBJ2-2, with TRBD2 matching 13 bases. CDR3 length equals 17 residues. Losses at the gene ends were 4 bases for V and 7 bases for J; bases not matched to a gene: 9. Germline V gene sequence: CDR1 MNHNS, CDR2 SASEGT. CDR3 DNA sequence: TGTGCCAGCAGTGGAGGACTAGCGGGAGCTCGGGTCGGGGAGCTGTTTTTT. This gives the protein CASSGGLAGARVGELFF.

This rearrangement joins TRBV28 to TRBJ2-7; TRBD1 aligns across 8 bases. Losses at the gene ends were 4 bases for V and 6 bases for J; bases not matched to a gene: 5. The CDR3 covers 13 residues. The germline V gene encodes CDR1 MDHEN and CDR2 SYDVKM. CDR3 region: CASSYQGASEQYF. In DNA form, the CDR3 reads TGTGCCAGCAGTTATCAGGGGGCGAGCGAGCAGTACTTC.

The rearrangement links TRBV19 to TRBJ1-4, with 8 bases identical to TRBD1. CDR1 LNHDA and CDR2 SQIVND come from the germline V gene (reference sequence). This CDR3 has 15 amino acids. V shed 5 bases, J shed 3 bases, and the junction held 5 bases outside the gene matches. CDR3 sequence (DNA): TGTGCCAGTAGTCTGGACAGGGCAGCTAATGAAAAACTGTTTTTT. Protein product: CASSLDRAANEKLFF.